This entry is about one T cell receptor beta chain. Its antigen is still unknown. This specimen comes from a study of T cells expressing NK-cell markers (dated by TCRdb to about 2020). With regard to the full study: TCR beta-chain repertoires were profiled in sorted CD3+CD56+NKG2C+, CD3+CD56+NKG2C- and CD3+CD56-NKG2C+ T-cell subsets from eight donors. Of the eight sequenced donors, seven were found to be HCMV-seropositive and one was found to be HCMV-seronegative. Randomly selected healthy volunteers, three men and five women, were used as the eight sequenced donors. Sequencing of the libraries produced 2 x 150 bp reads on Illumina HiSeq 2000/2500, MiSeq or NextSeq. Overall study outcomes, separate from this receptor: Those dominant clonotypes were again the most abundant among CD3+CD56-NKG2C+ cells in a handful of donors, at about 28.3-65%. In six donors, the dominant CD3+CD56+NKG2C+ clonotypes ranked among the top 10 CD8+ clonotypes, making up roughly 1.0-8% of CD8+ T cells. Whether the expanded NKG2C-expressing T cell clones were specific for HCMV antigens was left unclear.

Per the germline V gene, SGHDN is the CDR1 and FVKESK is the CDR2. There are 15 amino acids in the CDR3, from cysteine to phenylalanine inclusive. No DNA is listed. The sequencer listed for this sample is Illumina HiSeq 2000. TCR beta cDNA libraries were made by 5'RACE template switching that added a universal primer site and unique molecular identifiers. cDNA synthesis was primed from the TCR beta constant segment and was followed by two successive PCR amplification steps. As for the authors' bioinformatics: Reads were demultiplexed and grouped by UMI with MIGEC, and clonotypes were assembled and quantified with MiTCR. Only TCR cDNA sequences supported by at least two reads were kept to exclude erroneous sequences. The tcR package was used for downstream repertoire analysis, and clonotypes were matched across fractions by CDR3 nucleotide sequence plus V segment. VDJmatch was used to annotate antigen specificity against VDJdb, with one amino acid substitution allowed in CDR3. The reads were reprocessed in TCRdb, with one entry per CDR3 protein sequence and no accompanying DNA. These V and J calls rely on TCRdb rather than the paper's analysis. The table for this sample records roughly 390,000 distinct CDR3 sequences. The top ten constitute over 4% of the sample.

To determine HCMV serostatus, a commercial ELISA kit was used to detect HCMV-specific IgG in serum. Ficoll density gradient centrifugation was used to isolate peripheral blood mononuclear cells from blood. This clonotype was obtained from a man aged 18-69 years in good health. Sequenced material: blood T cells: a sorted CD56 or NKG2C T cell subset, CD4+ or CD8+ T cells, or bulk PBMC T cells (not recorded which). The chain employs TRBV14 and TRBJ2-3; TCRdb calls TRBD2, which cannot be checked without DNA. The CDR3 amino acid sequence is: CASSQVSGVTDTQYF.